The clone carrying this TCR beta chain was recorded many times. The record originates from a study of T-cell reconstitution after alpha-beta-depleted transplantation in children. Researchers prepared the TCRbeta library using unique molecular identifiers, the study reports. TCRdb analysed the PCR reads with MiXCR anew, one entry per CDR3 protein. Of about 410,000 distinct CDR3 sequences listed, roughly 22% are singletons. The germline V gene encodes CDR1 SQVTM and CDR2 ANQGSEA. This CDR3 is 11 amino acids long. V was trimmed by 4 bases and J by 8 bases, leaving 9 bases between them. This receptor was obtained from a human donor who donated a stem cell graft to a child with acute myeloid leukemia. The sample was PBMCs from the stem cell graft donor, taken from the stem cell graft. The V gene is TRBV29-1, the J gene TRBJ2-1; D gene ambiguous. Written as DNA, the CDR3 is TGCAGCGTTGCCTCCCTTTATGAGCAGTTCTTC. It encodes CSVASLYEQFF.